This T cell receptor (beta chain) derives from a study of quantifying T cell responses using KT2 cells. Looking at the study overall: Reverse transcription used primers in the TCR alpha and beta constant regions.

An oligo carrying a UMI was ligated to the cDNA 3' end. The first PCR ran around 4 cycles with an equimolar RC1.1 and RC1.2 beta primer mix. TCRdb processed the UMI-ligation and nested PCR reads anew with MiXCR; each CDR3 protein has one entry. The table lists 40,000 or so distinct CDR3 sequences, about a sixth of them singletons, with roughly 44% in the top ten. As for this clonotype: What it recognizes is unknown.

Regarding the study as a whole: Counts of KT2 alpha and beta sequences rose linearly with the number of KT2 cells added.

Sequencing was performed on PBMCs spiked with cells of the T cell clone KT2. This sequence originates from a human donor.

The CDR3 region has the DNA TGCGCCAGCAGCTTGAAGATCGGGGGTTACGAGCAGTACTTC. As protein: CASSLKIGGYEQYF. The chain combines TRBV5-1 with TRBJ2-7; possibly TRBD2 for D (6 bases). This CDR3 is 14 amino acids long. The germline V gene has CDR1 SGHRS and CDR2 YFSETQ. V was clipped by 1 base and J by 4 bases, with 12 bases between them.